This T cell receptor (beta chain) emerged from a study of T cell responses to AZD1222 COVID-19 vaccine. This clone appeared a few times. Using immunoSEQ multiplex PCR, the repertoire was profiled, and TCRdb retains in-frame clones only, with some absent. The sample includes 95,000 to 150,000 clones, approximately 94% of them seen just once. The receptor was derived from an adult who received the AZD1222 COVID-19 vaccine. Sequenced material: peripheral blood, taken 28 days after the second AZD1222 dose.

CDR3 in amino acids: CASSPDRGRDTGELFF. CDR3 nucleotides: TGTGCCAGCTCACCGGACAGGGGGAGAGACACCGGGGAGCTGTTTTTT. The chain is built from TRBV18 and TRBJ2-2, with TRBD1 identical over 10 bases. Trimming at V came to 3 bases and at J to 3 bases, leaving 4 bases not matched to a gene. The CDR3 runs 16 residues. Looked up from germline, CDR1 is KGHSH and CDR2 is LQKENI.